The 24 T cell receptor beta chains below come from one sample, sequenced in a study of shared clonotypes between healthy human individuals. Data came from immunoSEQ multiplex PCR; TCRdb stores just in-frame clones and leaves some out. The data contain about 580,000 clones, 95% to 98% of them singletons. Naive CD8 cells lacked CD45RO, underwent positive selection for CCR7 and left out terminally differentiated effector memory CD45RA+ cells. Sequenced material: naive CD8+ T cells sorted from blood. The receptor set was obtained from a man aged 30-40 years in good health.

V usage is TRBV18 and J usage is TRBJ2-3; 8 bases match TRBD2. The V and J ends lost 8 bases and 4 bases, in that order; junction bases with no gene match: 20. This CDR3 spans 18 amino acids. Germline values: CDR1 KGHSH, CDR2 LQKENI. The CDR3: CASPGSLSSGSAPDTQYF. CDR3 coding DNA: TGTGCCAGCCCAGGATCGCTTTCGAGCGGGAGTGCCCCAGATACGCAGTATTTT.

The V gene is TRBV27, the J gene TRBJ2-1, with D possibly matching TRBD2 (5 bases). Trimming removed 4 bases at V and 9 bases at J, with 7 bases between. CDR1 and CDR2 from the germline V gene are MNHEY and SMNVEV (reference sequence). CDR3 length equals 11 residues. CDR3 nucleotide sequence: TGTGCCAGCAGTTACGGGATTGAGCAGTTCTTC. It yields the protein CASSYGIEQFF.

This chain joins TRBV4-1 and TRBJ1-5, with TRBD1 as a possible D gene (5 bases). The ends were cut back, 3 bases at V and 7 bases at J, with 16 bases in the middle. This CDR3 has 15 amino acids. Germline assignment: CDR1 MGHRA and CDR2 YSYEKL. CDR3 DNA: TGCGCCAGCAGCCAGAGGAGCCAGGGTGGCCAGCCCCAGCATTTT. This encodes CASSQRSQGGQPQHF.

The V call is TRBV2, the J call TRBJ2-7; D not resolved. Trimming left V 6 bases short and J 0 bases short, with 9 bases between. Germline V lookup: CDR1 SNHLY, CDR2 FYNNEI. This CDR3 is 13 amino acids long. The DNA of the CDR3 is TGTGCCAGCAGCGGACCCCTCTCCTACGAGCAGTACTTC. It codes for CASSGPLSYEQYF.

V and J are TRBV7-8 and TRBJ2-1; 10 bases match TRBD2. The germline gives CDR1 SGHVS, CDR2 FQNEAQ. The CDR3 length is 15 residues. After removal of 4 bases from V and 4 bases from J, the junction contained 4 bases not matched to a gene. CDR3 bases: TGTGCCAGCAGCTCAGCGGGAGGGGGTTACAATGAGCAGTTCTTC. This translates into CASSSAGGGYNEQFF.

The V and J genes are TRBV7-8 and TRBJ2-7; tentatively, D is TRBD2 (7 bases). The V end lost 4 bases, the J end lost 2 bases, and 18 bases lay between the germline ends. This CDR3 is built from 16 residues. Germline CDR1 reads SGHVS; CDR2 reads FQNEAQ. The CDR3, as DNA: TGTGCCAGCAGCTCCCCGAGGGGGGAGGGCGCCTACGAGCAGTACTTC. It codes for CASSSPRGEGAYEQYF. Variable domain in full (rest from reference TRBV7-8 and TRBJ2-7): GAGVSQSPRYKVAKRGQDVALRCDPISGHVSLFWYQQALGQGPEFLTYFQNEAQLDKSGLPSDRFFAERPEGSVSTLKIQRTQQEDSAVYLCASSSPRGEGAYEQYFGPGTRLTVT.

The chain is built from TRBV5-6 and TRBJ2-5; D tentatively reads TRBD1 or TRBD2 (6 bases each). Trimming removed 2 bases from V and 3 bases from J, with 14 bases in between. This CDR3 is 15 amino acids long. The germline V gene has CDR1 SGHDT and CDR2 YYEEEE. Here the CDR3 reads CASSFWGANEETQYF. CDR3 nucleotide sequence: TGTGCCAGCAGCTTCTGGGGGGCTAACGAAGAGACCCAGTACTTC.

Details on this clone: Other DNA sequences of this sample code for an identical CDR3. The gene calls are TRBV7-8 and TRBJ2-7; unclear D gene. Germline CDR1 SGHVS, CDR2 FQNEAQ. Trimming left V 1 base short and J 1 base short, with 2 bases between. There are 12 residues in the CDR3. The CDR3 is CASSLESYEQYF. In nucleotides, the CDR3 is TGTGCCAGCAGCTTAGAATCCTACGAGCAGTACTTC.

The chain combines TRBV5-6 with TRBJ2-5; 7 nucleotides match TRBD1. V shed 2 bases, J shed 4 bases, and the junction held 11 bases outside the gene matches. The CDR3 spans 16 residues. Germline-derived CDR1 and CDR2 are SGHDT and YYEEEE. DNA for the CDR3: TGTGCCAGCAGCTTTAGGACCACAGGGGCGAGAGAGACCCAGTACTTC. Its protein is CASSFRTTGARETQYF.

The chain has TRBV4-3 and TRBJ1-2, with TRBD1 as a possible D gene (6 bases). This CDR3 spans 16 amino acids. V lost 1 base to trimming and J lost 4 bases, with 16 bases between them. Germline lookup yields CDR1 LGHNA and CDR2 YSLEER. The CDR3 region has the DNA TGCGCCAGCAGCCAAGGTGGCAGAGGGGGGCCCTATGGCTACACCTTC. It translates to CASSQGGRGGPYGYTF.

The rearrangement uses TRBV6-1 and TRBJ2-7, with a weak D call TRBD2 (6 bases). The ends were cut back, 1 base at V and 2 bases at J, with 12 bases in the middle. CDR1 MNHNS and CDR2 SASEGT come from the germline V gene. The length of the CDR3 is 15 residues. CDR3 sequence reads: CASSEVPSGAYEQYF. The DNA for the CDR3 is TGTGCCAGCAGTGAAGTCCCCTCGGGGGCCTACGAGCAGTACTTC.

The chain has TRBV29-1 and TRBJ2-5; tentatively, D is TRBD2 (6 bases). The CDR3 is made up of 15 amino acids. Germline loops: CDR1 SQVTM, CDR2 ANQGSEA. Trimming pared 3 bases from V and 2 bases from J, leaving 16 bases between. This CDR3 is CSVETPGAGQETQYF. The CDR3 region has the DNA TGCAGCGTTGAGACCCCCGGCGCGGGGCAAGAGACCCAGTACTTC.

The chain is built from TRBV28 and TRBJ1-2; 8 positions match TRBD1. The trim removed 6 bases at V and 3 bases at J, leaving 9 bases unmatched. This CDR3 contains 15 residues. CDR1 and CDR2 (germline): MDHEN, SYDVKM. CDR3: CASRGRDRSYYGYTF. Written as DNA, the CDR3 is TGTGCCAGCAGGGGGCGGGACAGGTCGTACTATGGCTACACCTTC.

The chain uses TRBV6-4 and TRBJ1-2, with 7 bases matching TRBD1. The CDR3 is 14 residues long. Germline trimming cut 6 bases from V and 4 bases from J; bases unmatched to any gene: 8. From germline, CDR1 is MRHNA and CDR2 SNTAGT. The CDR3 DNA follows: TGTGCCAGCAGAGCCATAGGACAGGTCTATGGCTACACCTTC. Amino acids: CASRAIGQVYGYTF.

This rearrangement joins TRBV29-1 to TRBJ2-3; 8 bases agree with TRBD2. The V segment lost 8 bases and the J segment 0 bases; nucleotides outside the gene matches: 13. Germline loops: CDR1 SQVTM, CDR2 ANQGSEA. This CDR3 is 16 amino acids long. CDR3 DNA: TGCAGCCTCGGGGGGGACGGCTCTGTGAGCACAGATACGCAGTATTTT. Translating it yields CSLGGDGSVSTDTQYF.

The V and J genes are TRBV9 and TRBJ2-1, with 8 positions matching TRBD2. The V and J ends lost 3 bases and 4 bases, in that order; junction bases with no gene match: 3. Germline V gene lookup returns CDR1 SGDLS and CDR2 YYNGEE. The CDR3 has 14 residues. CDR3 sequence reads: CASSDSGGYNEQFF. DNA for the CDR3: TGTGCCAGCAGCGACAGCGGGGGTTACAATGAGCAGTTCTTC.

This chain joins TRBV2 and TRBJ2-3; 11 bases match TRBD1. The germline CDR1 and CDR2 sequences are SNHLY and FYNNEI. This CDR3 spans 15 amino acids. With V trimmed by 6 bases and J by 5 bases, 7 bases remained unmatched. The CDR3 sequence: CASRKDRGLIDTQYF. For the CDR3, the DNA is TGTGCCAGCAGGAAGGACAGGGGGCTAATAGATACGCAGTATTTT.

About this clone itself: The sample has other DNA sequences that encode this CDR3 too. V usage is TRBV11-2 and J usage is TRBJ2-2; the D is unclear. The length of the CDR3 is 11 residues. V was shortened by 4 bases and J by 6 bases, with 3 bases between the two germline ends. Germline lookup yields CDR1 SGHAT and CDR2 FQNNGV. The CDR3 region has the DNA TGTGCCAGCAGCTCGTCCGGGGAGCTGTTTTTT. Encoded protein: CASSSSGELFF.

The chain links TRBV14 to TRBJ2-7, with no clear D. The CDR3 spans 14 residues. V was trimmed by 1 base and J by 2 bases, leaving 9 bases between them. In germline, CDR1 is SGHDN, CDR2 FVKESK. CDR3 protein: CASSQGAAAYEQYF. CDR3 in DNA: TGTGCCAGCAGCCAAGGTGCGGCCGCCTACGAGCAGTACTTC.

With regard to this clone: Other DNA sequences within the sample encode an identical CDR3. This chain uses TRBV7-8 with TRBJ2-2, with TRBD1 identical over 8 bases. The CDR3 runs 13 residues. Trimming at V came to 3 bases and at J to 6 bases, leaving 0 bases not matched to a gene. Per the germline V gene, CDR1 is SGHVS and CDR2 is FQNEAQ. CDR3 coding DNA: TGTGCCAGCAGCTTGACAGGGGCCGGGGAGCTGTTTTTT. It translates to CASSLTGAGELFF.

The J gene is TRBJ2-7, the V gene TRBV19; perhaps TRBD2 as D (5 bases). This CDR3 has 17 amino acids. Deletions cut 4 bases from V and 3 bases from J, with 22 bases between. Germline V CDR1 and CDR2: LNHDA, SQIVND (reference sequence). The CDR3 protein is CASSTDTRTGEHYEQYF. The CDR3 DNA reads as TGTGCCAGTAGTACCGACACCCGGACTGGAGAACACTACGAGCAGTACTTC. The full variable domain, in which reference TRBV19 and TRBJ2-7 provide the parts outside the CDR3, is DGGITQSPKYLFRKEGQNVTLSCEQNLNHDAMYWYRQDPGQGLRLIYYSQIVNDFQKGDIAEGYSVSREKKESFPLTVTSAQKNPTAFYLCASSTDTRTGEHYEQYFGPGTRLTVT.

The chain carries TRBV6-5 and TRBJ2-1, with TRBD1 matching 12 bases. This CDR3 has 15 amino acids. The germline V gene encodes CDR1 MNHEY and CDR2 SVGAGI. V lost 10 bases and J lost 9; bases outside the gene matches: 13. The CDR3 sequence is CATKPRDRGLVEQFF. The CDR3 coding sequence is TGTGCCACCAAACCTCGGGACAGGGGGCTCGTTGAGCAGTTCTTC.

V and J are TRBV10-1 and TRBJ2-2, with 10 bases that match TRBD1. Trimming removed 3 bases from V and 3 bases from J; junction bases left unmatched: 7. Per the germline V gene, CDR1 is WNHNN and CDR2 is SYGVQD (reference sequence). CDR3 length: 17 residues. This CDR3 reads CASSDQDRGIDTGELFF. CDR3 DNA: TGCGCCAGCAGTGATCAGGACAGGGGGATAGACACCGGGGAGCTGTTTTTT.

The chain recombines TRBV5-6 with TRBJ2-1, with 11 bases that match TRBD1. Germline V gene data show CDR1 as SGHDT and CDR2 as YYEEEE. J gave up 9 bases and V 4 bases, and 12 bases lay outside the gene matches. The CDR3 covers 16 residues. Here the CDR3 DNA reads TGTGCCAGCAGCCCCTGGGACAGGGGGAATCCCGGTGAGCAGTTCTTC. This translates into CASSPWDRGNPGEQFF.